One sample yielded the 27 T cell receptor beta chains listed below, sequenced in a study of blood T cells in healthy people across ages. A second PCR, run for roughly 7 to 12 cycles, used a sample-barcoded 5' primer plus a J-beta primer mix. Using its own MiXCR run on the 5' RACE reads, TCRdb lists one record per CDR3 protein. The table lists 600,000 to 650,000 distinct CDR3 sequences, 58% of them singletons, with over 35% in the top ten. Sequenced sample: blood. The receptors come from a man between 60 and 75 years old in good health.

The chain has TRBV15 and TRBJ2-7; a possible D gene is TRBD2 (5 bases). The J call may be wrong; the DNA end is better matched by TRBJ2-5. The CDR3 contains 15 residues. Germline CDR1 is LNHNV and CDR2 is YYDKDF (reference sequence). The CDR3 loop reads CATSREAADRETQYF. Written as DNA, the CDR3 is TGTGCCACCAGCAGAGAAGCGGCGGACCGGGAGACCCAGTACTTC.

In its sample, this clonotype was seen a few times. The V gene is TRBV4-1, the J gene TRBJ1-4; TRBD1 is a possible D gene (6 bases). Per the germline V gene, CDR1 is MGHRA and CDR2 is YSYEKL. The CDR3 is 15 residues long. V lost 2 bases and J 12 bases, leaving 19 bases between the germline ends. In nucleotides, the CDR3 is TGCGCCAGCAGCCAAACACAGGGCCCCAATGCGGAACTGTTTTTT. It specifies CASSQTQGPNAELFF.

J is TRBJ1-1 and V is TRBV11-3, with D perhaps matching TRBD1 (5 bases). This CDR3 contains 13 residues. The germline gives CDR1 SGHNT, CDR2 YENEEA. Between the trimmed V and J ends, which lost 5 bases and 4 bases, there was a span of 11 bases. The chain's CDR3 is CASSAGGGTEAFF. As DNA, the CDR3 is TGTGCCAGCAGCGCGGGGGGTGGCACTGAAGCTTTCTTT.

The V and J genes are TRBV6-1 and TRBJ1-2, with D perhaps TRBD1 (5 bases). V dropped 1 base and J dropped 8 bases, with 17 bases sitting between them. Looked up from germline, CDR1 is MNHNS and CDR2 is SASEGT. This CDR3 spans 15 amino acids. CDR3 nucleotide sequence: TGTGCCAGCAGTGAAGGCGTCCAGGGAAATCGAGGCTACACCTTC. Its translation is CASSEGVQGNRGYTF.

V and J are TRBV28 and TRBJ2-5; D unresolved. Looked up from germline, CDR1 is MDHEN and CDR2 is SYDVKM. The CDR3 runs to 15 residues. The ends were cut back, 5 bases at V and 2 bases at J, with 15 bases in the middle. CDR3 in amino acids: CASSPRTATQETQYF. CDR3 coding DNA: TGTGCCAGCAGTCCCCGTACAGCCACTCAAGAGACCCAGTACTTC.

This chain uses TRBV11-2 with TRBJ2-7; D may match TRBD1 or TRBD2 (6 bases each). Germline V gene lookup returns CDR1 SGHAT and CDR2 FQNNGV. V gave up 1 base and J gave up 0 bases, with 16 bases separating them. The CDR3 extends over 17 amino acids. CDR3 protein: CASSLGRGLFSSYEQYF. DNA for the CDR3: TGTGCCAGCAGCTTAGGTCGGGGGCTGTTTAGCTCCTACGAGCAGTACTTC.

V usage is TRBV2 and J usage is TRBJ2-6; 9 bases match TRBD1. The CDR3 is 17 amino acids. With 6 bases clipped from V and 0 bases from J, the junction kept 6 bases outside the gene matches. Germline V gene sequence: CDR1 SNHLY, CDR2 FYNNEI. The CDR3 region is CASRPGQGPSGANVLTF. CDR3 DNA: TGTGCCAGCAGGCCGGGACAGGGCCCCTCTGGGGCCAACGTCCTGACTTTC.

The gene calls are TRBV10-3 and TRBJ2-5; 7 bases match TRBD1. TRBJ2-7 matches the DNA end more closely, so the J call is doubtful. Germline V CDR1 and CDR2: ENHRY, SYGVKD. The CDR3 length is 14 residues. The CDR3 loop is CAIRGDSGGGEQYF. In DNA form, the CDR3 reads TGTGCCATCAGAGGGGACAGCGGAGGCGGCGAGCAGTACTTC.

This clonotype is a singleton in its sample. The gene calls are TRBV29-1 and TRBJ2-4, with D possibly being TRBD2 (6 bases). V was trimmed by 7 bases and J by 13 bases, leaving 32 bases between them. The CDR3 is 16 residues long. Per the germline V gene, CDR1 is SQVTM and CDR2 is ANQGSEA. The CDR3 sequence is CSATIPGSAQSGEQYF. The CDR3 nucleotides read TGCAGCGCCACGATTCCGGGGAGCGCCCAGTCGGGGGAGCAGTACTTC.

This clonotype turned up a few times. The genes are TRBV12-3 or TRBV12-4 and TRBJ2-5; 7 positions match TRBD1. This CDR3 spans 14 amino acids. The junction had 9 bases not matched to a gene; V was cut back by 6 bases and J by 5 bases. The CDR3 DNA follows: TGTGCCAGCAGGCAGGGGGTGCTTCGGGAGACCCAGTACTTC. This gives the protein CASRQGVLRETQYF.

The chain uses TRBV5-1 and TRBJ2-2, with no clear D. The germline CDR1 and CDR2 sequences are SGHRS and YFSETQ. The CDR3 extends over 14 amino acids. Trimming removed 4 bases from V and 2 bases from J, with 9 bases in between. CDR3 in amino acids: CASSPQSNTGELFF. The CDR3 region has the DNA TGCGCCAGCAGCCCACAGAGCAACACCGGGGAGCTGTTTTTT.

The gene calls are TRBV5-1 and TRBJ1-2; the D is unclear. Germline loops: CDR1 SGHRS, CDR2 YFSETQ. The CDR3 loop spans 14 amino acids. V was shortened by 0 bases and J by 2 bases, with 8 bases between the two germline ends. CDR3 protein: CASSLEAVNYGYTF. In nucleotides, the CDR3 is TGCGCCAGCAGCTTGGAGGCGGTGAACTATGGCTACACCTTC.

This clonotype came up many times. This chain joins TRBV6-2 or TRBV6-3 and TRBJ2-1; perhaps TRBD1 as D (5 bases). The CDR3 consists of 15 residues. Germline CDR1 MNHEY, CDR2 SVGEGT. Trimming removed 6 bases at V and 1 base at J, with 13 bases between. The CDR3 sequence is CASRPLGASYNEQFF. The CDR3 DNA is TGTGCCAGCAGGCCATTAGGGGCGTCCTACAATGAGCAGTTCTTC.

V and J are TRBV10-3 and TRBJ2-3, with D perhaps TRBD2 (6 bases). Trimming left V 4 bases short and J 6 bases short, with 8 bases between. This CDR3 spans 12 amino acids. Looked up from germline, CDR1 is ENHRY and CDR2 is SYGVKD. DNA of the CDR3: TGTGCCATCAGTGGGACTACCGATACGCAGTATTTT. Protein: CAISGTTDTQYF.

The chain joins TRBV4-1 to TRBJ2-7; D is ambiguous. V was pared by 0 bases and J by 4 bases, with 7 bases between. The CDR3 contains 13 residues. CDR1 MGHRA and CDR2 YSYEKL come from the germline V gene. CDR3 loop: CASSQDAGYEQYF. CDR3 in DNA: TGCGCCAGCAGCCAAGACGCCGGATACGAGCAGTACTTC.

J is TRBJ1-6 and V is TRBV12-3 or TRBV12-4; a possible D gene is TRBD1 (6 bases). This CDR3 is built from 17 residues. Trimming left V 4 bases short and J 9 bases short, with 22 bases between. CDR3 sequence (DNA): TGTGCCAGCAGTTCCCTCTCCACGGGGGCTGCTAGTTCACCCCTCCACTTT. Its translation: CASSSLSTGAASSPLHF.

This clonotype was observed a few times. The chain links TRBV5-1 to TRBJ2-1; perhaps TRBD2 as D (6 bases). Germline CDR1 SGHRS, CDR2 YFSETQ. Trimming left V 6 bases short and J 0 bases short, with 10 bases between. CDR3 length: 14 amino acids. The CDR3 bases are TGCGCCAGCAACCGGGACTCCTCCTACAATGAGCAGTTCTTC. Amino acids: CASNRDSSYNEQFF.

This chain links TRBV20-1 with TRBJ2-5, with D tentatively TRBD1 or TRBD2 (5 bases each). Between the trimmed V and J ends, which lost 0 bases and 0 bases, there was a span of 11 bases. The CDR3 totals 15 residues. Per the germline V gene, CDR1 is DFQATT and CDR2 is SNEGSKA (reference sequence). The CDR3 reads CSARDRGRYQETQYF. In nucleotides, the CDR3 is TGCAGTGCTAGAGATCGGGGCAGGTACCAAGAGACCCAGTACTTC.

The CDR3 coding sequence is TGTGCCAGCAGCCAGGAGAGCCACACTAGCGGGGGGATCCCTGAGCAGTTCTTC. It is translated as CASSQESHTSGGIPEQFF. The V and J genes are TRBV4-2 and TRBJ2-1, with 12 bases that match TRBD2. CDR3 size: 18 residues. From germline, CDR1 is LGHNA and CDR2 YNFKEQ. The junction had 15 bases not matched to a gene; V was cut back by 3 bases and J by 9 bases.

The V and J genes are TRBV18 and TRBJ2-3; perhaps D is TRBD1 or TRBD2 (5 bases each). The CDR3 has 15 amino acids. The V end was cut by 4 bases, the J end by 1 base, with 12 bases between. Germline CDR1 reads KGHSH; CDR2 reads LQKENI. The CDR3, as DNA: TGTGCCAGCTCACGACGCCGGGACCGCACAGATACGCAGTATTTT. Protein: CASSRRRDRTDTQYF.

The CDR3 DNA follows: TGTGCCAGCAGTTGGGCGGTGCCGGGGTCGAACACCGGGGAGCTGTTTTTT. Translation gives CASSWAVPGSNTGELFF. J is TRBJ2-2 and V is TRBV6-5; a possible D gene is TRBD2 (5 bases). The CDR3 is 17 residues long. Trimming shortened V by 4 bases and J by 0 bases, and 15 bases separated the two germline ends. Germline CDR1 and CDR2: MNHEY and SVGAGI.

CDR3 protein: CASSLDGGDGDTQYF. The CDR3 DNA is TGCGCCAGCAGCTTGGACGGGGGTGACGGGGATACGCAGTATTTT. The V and J genes are TRBV5-1 and TRBJ2-3; D possibly corresponds to TRBD2 (6 bases). The V gene lost 0 bases and the J gene lost 6 bases, with 14 bases spanning the gap. The CDR3 is made up of 15 amino acids. Germline V gene sequence: CDR1 SGHRS, CDR2 YFSETQ. The whole variable domain, filled in from reference TRBV5-1 and TRBJ2-3, reads KAGVTQTPRYLIKTRGQQVTLSCSPISGHRSVSWYQQTPGQGLQFLFEYFSETQRNKGNFPGRFSGRQFSNSRSEMNVSTLELGDSALYLCASSLDGGDGDTQYFGPGTRLTVL.

The CDR3 DNA sequence: TGTGCCAGCCGTGCCGCCGGCGCAGATACGCAGTATTTT. Protein: CASRAAGADTQYF. The chain couples TRBV3-1 to TRBJ2-3; D gene unclear. V was clipped by 8 bases and J by 4 bases, with 13 bases between them. The CDR3 covers 13 residues. The V gene's germline CDR1 is LGHDT and CDR2 YNNKEL (reference sequence).

V and J are TRBV5-5 and TRBJ1-6; 9 bases agree with TRBD1. From germline, CDR1 is SGHKS and CDR2 YYEKEE (reference sequence). V lost 4 bases and J lost 1; bases outside the gene matches: 6. This CDR3 has 17 amino acids. CDR3 loop: CASSAGQGNSYNSPLHF. CDR3 DNA sequence: TGTGCCAGCAGCGCCGGACAGGGGAATTCCTATAATTCACCCCTCCACTTT.

The rearrangement uses TRBV29-1 and TRBJ2-7, with TRBD2 as a possible D gene (5 bases). The CDR3 contains 14 residues. Germline assignment: CDR1 SQVTM and CDR2 ANQGSEA. V lost 4 bases and J 3 bases, leaving 16 bases between the germline ends. CDR3 in amino acids: CSVGSGSLNYEQYF. In DNA form, the CDR3 reads TGCAGCGTTGGGTCGGGGAGTCTAAACTACGAGCAGTACTTC.

The J gene is TRBJ2-5, the V gene TRBV15, with 12 bases lining up with TRBD2. V shed 1 base, J shed 2 bases, and the junction held 2 bases outside the gene matches. CDR1 is LNHNV, CDR2 YYDKDF, per germline (reference sequence). This CDR3 has 16 amino acids. The CDR3 spells CATSRGLAGGQETQYF. In DNA, the CDR3 is TGTGCCACCAGCAGAGGTCTAGCGGGGGGGCAAGAGACCCAGTACTTC.

There are a few counts of this clonotype. The genes are TRBV5-1 and TRBJ1-2; maybe TRBD1 (6 bases). The CDR3 spans 16 residues. The germline V gene has CDR1 SGHRS and CDR2 YFSETQ. V lost 4 bases, J lost 9 bases, and 25 bases lay in between. The CDR3 reads CASSPGGGLAVSSYTF. DNA of the CDR3: TGCGCCAGCAGCCCCGGAGGGGGGCTCGCCGTATCTAGCTACACCTTC.